This entry features one TCR beta chain sequence. The data are from a study of blood T cell repertoires in COVID-19. Germline V gives CDR1 SGHDT, CDR2 YYEEEE. V lost 4 bases and J lost 5; bases outside the gene matches: 13. The CDR3 contains 16 residues. Per the original methods: Amplification of reference gene primers was used by the study to estimate nucleated cell counts. Data came from immunoSEQ multiplex PCR; TCRdb stores just in-frame clones and leaves some out. V, J and clone size were drawn from that table, and D and trimming were deduced from the DNA. This table holds over 100,000 clones, 80% to 90% found once.

The sequencing sample was made of peripheral blood. The chain combines TRBV5-6 with TRBJ2-3; TRBD1 agrees at 7 bases. This receptor was taken from a human donor with acute or convalescent COVID-19. The donor label of this sample is uncertain. The chain's CDR3 is CASSLKRQGGIDTQYF. As DNA, the CDR3 is TGTGCCAGCAGCCTTAAAAGACAGGGCGGAATAGATACGCAGTATTTT.